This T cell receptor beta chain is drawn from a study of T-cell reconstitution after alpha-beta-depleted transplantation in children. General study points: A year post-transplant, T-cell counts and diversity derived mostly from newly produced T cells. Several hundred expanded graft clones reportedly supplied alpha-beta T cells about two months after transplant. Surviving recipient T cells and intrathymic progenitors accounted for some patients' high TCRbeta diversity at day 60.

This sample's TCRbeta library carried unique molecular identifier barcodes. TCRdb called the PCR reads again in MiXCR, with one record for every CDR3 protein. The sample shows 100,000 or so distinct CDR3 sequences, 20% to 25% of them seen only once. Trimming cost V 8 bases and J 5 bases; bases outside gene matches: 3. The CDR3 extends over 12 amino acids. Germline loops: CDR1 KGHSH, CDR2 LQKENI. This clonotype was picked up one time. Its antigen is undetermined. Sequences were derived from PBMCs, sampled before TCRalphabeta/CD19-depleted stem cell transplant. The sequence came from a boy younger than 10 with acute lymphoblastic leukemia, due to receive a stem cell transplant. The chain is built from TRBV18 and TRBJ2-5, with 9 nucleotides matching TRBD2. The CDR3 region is CASHSGSETQYF. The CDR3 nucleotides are TGTGCCAGCCATAGCGGGAGTGAGACCCAGTACTTC.